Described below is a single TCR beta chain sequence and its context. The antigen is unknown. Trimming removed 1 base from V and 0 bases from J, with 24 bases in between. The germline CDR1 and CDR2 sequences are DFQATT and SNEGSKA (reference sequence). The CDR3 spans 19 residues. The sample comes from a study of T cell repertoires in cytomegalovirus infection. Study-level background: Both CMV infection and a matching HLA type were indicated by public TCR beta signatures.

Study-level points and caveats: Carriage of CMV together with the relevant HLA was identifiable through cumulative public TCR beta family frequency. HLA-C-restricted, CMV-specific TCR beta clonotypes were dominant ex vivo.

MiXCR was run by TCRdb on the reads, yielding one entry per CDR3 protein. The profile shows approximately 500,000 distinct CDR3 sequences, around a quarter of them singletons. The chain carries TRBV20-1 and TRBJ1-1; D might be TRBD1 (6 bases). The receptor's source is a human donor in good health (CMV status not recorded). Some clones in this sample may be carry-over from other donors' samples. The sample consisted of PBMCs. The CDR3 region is CSARAPLGGAGGMNTEAFF. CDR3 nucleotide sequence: TGCAGTGCTAGAGCCCCGCTGGGGGGGGCCGGAGGGATGAACACTGAAGCTTTCTTT.